This T cell receptor beta chain appears in the sequencing data of a study of blood T cell repertoires in COVID-19 (TCRdb year 2020). At the level of the whole study: Collaborator samples came from the United States, Italy and Spain and covered acute and convalescent phases of COVID-19. The prospective study material was composed of cDNA or gDNA derived from T cells, B-cell-depleted T cells, or PBMCs. Deeply sampled blood TCRbeta repertoires from subjects exposed to, actively infected with, or recovered from COVID-19 were included in the dataset. The repertoires were released in a freely available public database meant as a resource for research on the immune response to SARS-CoV-2. Samples came from the ongoing ImmuneRACE study (first 160 participants) plus 1,254 subjects from 6 global collaborators. The sample metadata nearly always contained a de-identified subject ID, COVID-19 status, age in years and sex. HLA class I and class II types, where available, came from metadata supplied by the sample provider rather than from assay-based typing. The study at large found these results: The quantity of clinical and demographic metadata differed by source and by participant and was supplied without curation.

TCRbeta CDR3 regions were amplified from genomic DNA using the immunoSEQ Assay, a bias-controlled multiplex PCR. The original methods were these. The number of nucleated cells in each sample was estimated from the amplification of reference gene primers within the assay. Sequence reads were collapsed and filtered to measure the absolute abundance of every unique TCRbeta CDR3 rearrangement. Productive Simpson clonality was computed per sample as the square root of Simpson's diversity index over productive rearrangements. Entries here come from immuneACCESS through TCRdb and include only in-frame sequences with V and J called. Some clones fail to appear in such tables; in the studies checked, an unresolved V gene covers under half of the shortfall, and the cause of the remainder is unknown. V, J and clone size were drawn from that table, and D and trimming were deduced from the DNA. This sample holds approximately 150,000 clones; more than 70% were observed only once. 2% to 2.5% of the sample is taken by the ten largest.

Notes on this clone: The target of this receptor is not known. No quality values exist for individual bases; no much larger clone is one base distant.

The CDR3 holds 15 amino acids from the cysteine to the phenylalanine. Left in the record is the CDR3 DNA by itself, 45 bases read in frame from the first base. CDR1 and CDR2, looked up from the germline V gene, are SGHRS and YFSETQ. Here V drops 4 bases and J drops 5 bases, and the junction holds 8 bases not matched to any gene. A second Seattle source provided samples from volunteer blood donors who had recovered from COVID-19. Collaborating institutions collected whole blood in K2EDTA tubes following their own protocols. For TCRbeta analysis, collaborator samples were shipped as frozen whole blood, as isolated PBMCs, or as DNA extracted from either sample type.

Input material: peripheral blood. The sequence was obtained from a man aged 45-65 years who had recovered from COVID-19. The chain is encoded by TRBV5-1 joined to TRBJ2-1; 8 of the junction bases match TRBD2. At the DNA level, the sequence is TGCGCCAGCAGCGGGGGACTAGACGTCGACAATGAGCAGTTCTTC. It codes for CASSGGLDVDNEQFF.